Each of the 23 T cell receptor delta chains below was sequenced from the same sample in a study of gamma-delta chains in newborns, infants, children. TCRdb re-identified clones in the reads via CATT. Of 4,800 or so delta-chain clones in the sample, over 30% are singletons; the top ten hold less than 15%. Sequenced input: blood. Receptors originate from a child who received the measles vaccine.

J is TRDJ1 and V is TRDV3; 12 bases are shared with TRDD3. With V trimmed by 2 bases and J by 3 bases, 16 bases remained unmatched. Germline V gene data show CDR1 as TVYSNPD and CDR2 as GDNSRS (reference sequence). There are 18 residues in the CDR3. This CDR3 reads CAFGGIVGWGIRSDKLIF. Written as DNA, the CDR3 is TGTGCCTTTGGAGGTATCGTAGGCTGGGGGATACGGTCCGATAAACTCATCTTT.

The rearrangement uses TRDV2 and TRDJ3, with TRDD3 identical over 9 bases. V trimming: 0 bases; J trimming: 0 bases; junction bases outside the gene matches: 5. The CDR3 runs to 19 residues. Germline CDR1 and CDR2: GEAIGNYY and EKD. The CDR3 loop reads CACDTGGDTSSWDTRQMFF. CDR3 DNA sequence: TGTGCCTGTGACACCGGGGGGGATACTAGCTCCTGGGACACCCGACAGATGTTTTTC.

This clone was found a few times. The chain links TRDV1 to TRDJ1; 7 bases fit TRDD2. The germline gives CDR1 TSWWSYY, CDR2 QGS. V was clipped by 0 bases and J by 0 bases; unmatched bases: 7. CDR3 size: 17 residues. The CDR3 nucleotides are TGTGCTCTTGGGGAACTTTCCTACGGAGCTGACACCGATAAACTCATCTTT. This sequence encodes CALGELSYGADTDKLIF.

The J gene is TRDJ4, the V gene TRDV1; 13 nucleotides match TRDD3. CDR1 and CDR2 (germline): TSWWSYY, QGS. This CDR3 is built from 20 residues. J was trimmed by 0 bases and V by 2 bases; bases with no gene match: 15. The CDR3 DNA reads as TGTGCTCTTGGGGAATCTCTTTTCTACTGGGGGATACGCCCGGCCAGACCCCTGATCTTT. Translating gives CALGESLFYWGIRPARPLIF.

This clone is classed as medium-sized. The gene calls are TRDV2 and TRDJ1; D perhaps matches TRDD3 (5 bases). Deletions cut 3 bases from V and 0 bases from J, with 25 bases between. The CDR3 covers 19 residues. Germline CDR1 and CDR2: GEAIGNYY and EKD. The CDR3 reads CACDLVGGGELLNTDKLIF. The DNA for the CDR3 is TGTGCCTGTGACTTGGTCGGGGGTGGGGAATTACTAAACACCGATAAACTCATCTTT.

The rearrangement links TRDV2 to TRDJ3; TRDD3 agrees at 8 bases. V shed 0 bases, J shed 0 bases, and the junction held 12 bases outside the gene matches. The CDR3 is made up of 21 amino acids. Germline V gene lookup returns CDR1 GEAIGNYY and CDR2 EKD. The DNA for the CDR3 is TGTGCCTGTGACACCGGGTTTACTGGGGGCCCGAGCTCCTGGGACACCCGACAGATGTTTTTC. Protein: CACDTGFTGGPSSWDTRQMFF.

The rearrangement uses TRDV1 and TRDJ1; TRDD3 aligns across 7 bases. Germline assignment: CDR1 TSWWSYY and CDR2 QGS. This CDR3 comprises 25 residues. V dropped 1 base and J dropped 0; count of bases not matched to a gene: 32. CDR3 residues: CALGEPPPKLWERHWGLRYTDKLIF. The CDR3 DNA reads TGTGCTCTTGGGGAACCCCCTCCTAAACTCTGGGAAAGGCACTGGGGTCTTAGGTACACCGATAAACTCATCTTT.

This clone is judged medium-sized. The chain couples TRAV29/DV5 to TRDJ1, with 10 bases aligning to TRDD3. CDR1 NSMFDY and CDR2 ISSIKDK come from the germline V gene. The CDR3 loop spans 24 amino acids. J lost 0 bases, V lost 3 bases, and 32 bases had no gene match. The CDR3 coding sequence is TGTGCAGCAATGGGTCCTAGACCCTCCGGCTGGGGGATATTCCGCCTCGGGTACACCGATAAACTCATCTTT. Translating gives CAAMGPRPSGWGIFRLGYTDKLIF.

This clone ranks as medium-sized. V and J are TRDV2 and TRDJ3; 8 bases align to TRDD3. Losses at the gene ends were 3 bases for V and 0 bases for J; bases not matched to a gene: 3. The CDR3 totals 17 residues. From germline, CDR1 is GEAIGNYY and CDR2 EKD. The CDR3 here is CACDDWGVSWDTRQMFF. The CDR3 region has the DNA TGTGCCTGTGACGACTGGGGGGTCTCCTGGGACACCCGACAGATGTTTTTC.

The sample holds a few counts of this clone. This rearrangement joins TRDV1 to TRDJ3, with D possibly matching TRDD3 (7 bases). The CDR3 is made up of 25 amino acids. V lost 2 bases to trimming and J lost 0 bases, with 32 bases between them. Germline V gene data show CDR1 as TSWWSYY and CDR2 as QGS. The CDR3, as DNA: TGTGCTCTTGGGGAATGGGGTCCTACGTTCGGCTGGGGGCCAAAAAGCTCCTGGGACACCCGACAGATGTTTTTC. Translated: CALGEWGPTFGWGPKSSWDTRQMFF.

This clone was counted between two and nine times. This may stem from a read error, because a much larger clone lies one nucleotide away. Other DNA sequences of this sample code for an identical CDR3. The chain is built from TRDV1 and TRDJ1, with TRDD2 matching 9 bases. Germline CDR1 and CDR2: TSWWSYY and QGS. The CDR3 spans 20 residues. The CDR3 spells CALGELIPSYGGGYTDKLIF. The CDR3 bases are TGTGCCCTTGGGGAACTGATACCTTCCTACGGTGGGGGTTACACCGATAAACTCATCTTT.

The V gene is TRDV1, the J gene TRDJ1, with 7 bases fitting TRDD3. Trimming removed 0 bases from V and 6 bases from J; junction bases left unmatched: 31. The germline V gene encodes CDR1 TSWWSYY and CDR2 QGS. The CDR3 is 23 amino acids. Written as DNA, the CDR3 is TGTGCTCTTGGGGAACTTTTTAGGTCCCGTCGCGTACTGGGGACAACGCACCCCAATAAACTCATCTTT. Encoded protein: CALGELFRSRRVLGTTHPNKLIF.

The rearrangement joins TRDV1 to TRDJ1; no definite D call. The germline gives CDR1 TSWWSYY, CDR2 QGS. The CDR3 is 12 residues long. Trimming pared 2 bases from V and 8 bases from J, leaving 9 bases between. CDR3: CALGEWAPKLIF. Written as DNA, the CDR3 is TGTGCTCTTGGGGAATGGGCCCCCAAACTCATCTTT.

This clone showed up just once. This chain uses TRDV1 with TRDJ1; 7 nucleotides match TRDD3. V gave up 0 bases and J gave up 7 bases; unmatched junction bases: 20. Germline lookup yields CDR1 TSWWSYY and CDR2 QGS. The CDR3 extends over 19 amino acids. CDR3 in amino acids: CALGELGPLIYWGDGKLIF. The CDR3, as DNA: TGTGCTCTTGGGGAACTCGGACCTCTTATCTACTGGGGAGACGGTAAACTCATCTTT.

The V and J genes are TRDV1 and TRDJ1; 12 bases agree with TRDD3. From germline, CDR1 is TSWWSYY and CDR2 QGS. The CDR3 contains 19 residues. The J segment lost 3 bases and the V segment lost 0 bases, leaving 11 bases of the junction unmatched. This CDR3 reads CALGELRLIWGIRSDKLIF. The CDR3 DNA reads TGTGCTCTTGGGGAACTACGCCTTATCTGGGGGATACGCTCCGATAAACTCATCTTT.

V gene TRDV2 combines with J gene TRDJ1, with 7 nucleotides matching TRDD3. The germline gives CDR1 GEAIGNYY, CDR2 EKD. This CDR3 region has 15 residues. V shed 3 bases, J shed 0 bases, and the junction held 6 bases outside the gene matches. In nucleotides, the CDR3 is TGTGCCTGTGACTCCCTTCTGGGGGACACCGATAAACTCATCTTT. It yields the protein CACDSLLGDTDKLIF.

The chain combines TRDV3 with TRDJ1; 7 bases fit TRDD2. Losses at the gene ends were 0 bases for V and 0 bases for J; bases not matched to a gene: 25. CDR3 length equals 21 residues. Germline V gives CDR1 TVYSNPD, CDR2 GDNSRS (reference sequence). The CDR3 loop is CAFRVGFLPRYRQSNTDKLIF. CDR3 bases: TGTGCCTTTAGGGTGGGGTTCCTACCCAGATACCGCCAAAGCAACACCGATAAACTCATCTTT.

The chain links TRDV1 to TRDJ1; 13 nucleotides align to TRDD3. Germline lookup yields CDR1 TSWWSYY and CDR2 QGS. J was trimmed by 0 bases and V by 2 bases; bases with no gene match: 15. This CDR3 is built from 21 residues. DNA for the CDR3: TGTGCTCTTGGGGAAAATGAACTGTACTGGGGGATACGGCCTTACACCGATAAACTCATCTTT. Amino acid sequence: CALGENELYWGIRPYTDKLIF.

The chain couples TRDV3 to TRDJ1, with D tentatively TRDD2 (5 bases). CDR1 and CDR2 from the germline V gene are TVYSNPD and GDNSRS (reference sequence). The V end lost 3 bases, the J end lost 5 bases, and 19 bases lay between the germline ends. This CDR3 is 14 amino acids long. The CDR3 spells CALENHPTLDKLIF. The CDR3, as DNA: TGTGCCTTGGAGAACCACCCTACGCTGGATAAACTCATCTTT.

This CDR3 reads CACDFVLGGSSWDTRQMFF. The CDR3 DNA reads as TGTGCCTGTGACTTCGTACTGGGGGGGAGCTCCTGGGACACCCGACAGATGTTTTTC. The chain uses TRDV2 and TRDJ3; TRDD3 matches 8 bases. CDR3 size: 19 residues. CDR1 is GEAIGNYY and CDR2 is EKD in the germline V gene. J was trimmed by 0 bases and V by 3 bases; bases with no gene match: 9.

CDR3 sequence (DNA): TGTGCTCTTGGGGTCCAATTCCCCCTGGGGATAACCGATAAACTCATCTTT. Translated: CALGVQFPLGITDKLIF. V and J are TRDV1 and TRDJ1, with 7 nucleotides matching TRDD3. Trimming cost V 4 bases and J 2 bases; bases outside gene matches: 13. This CDR3 is 17 amino acids long. Looked up from germline, CDR1 is TSWWSYY and CDR2 is QGS.

This clone has more than one count but fewer than ten. The V gene is TRDV1, the J gene TRDJ1, with D possibly being TRDD3 (5 bases). This CDR3 region has 27 residues. Looked up from germline, CDR1 is TSWWSYY and CDR2 is QGS. The ends were cut back, 0 bases at V and 1 base at J, with 45 bases in the middle. The CDR3 protein is CALGELWQIPLLKGMLLGSRGTDKLIF. The CDR3 bases are TGTGCTCTTGGGGAACTCTGGCAGATTCCCTTACTCAAGGGTATGCTTCTGGGCTCCCGAGGCACCGATAAACTCATCTTT.

This sequence joins TRDV2 and TRDJ2, with TRDD3 matching over 10 bases. With 3 bases clipped from V and 4 bases from J, the junction kept 4 bases outside the gene matches. CDR3 length equals 15 residues. In germline, CDR1 is GEAIGNYY, CDR2 EKD. CDR3 protein: CACDRTGGWTAQLFF. CDR3 in DNA: TGTGCCTGTGACCGCACTGGGGGATGGACAGCACAACTCTTCTTT.